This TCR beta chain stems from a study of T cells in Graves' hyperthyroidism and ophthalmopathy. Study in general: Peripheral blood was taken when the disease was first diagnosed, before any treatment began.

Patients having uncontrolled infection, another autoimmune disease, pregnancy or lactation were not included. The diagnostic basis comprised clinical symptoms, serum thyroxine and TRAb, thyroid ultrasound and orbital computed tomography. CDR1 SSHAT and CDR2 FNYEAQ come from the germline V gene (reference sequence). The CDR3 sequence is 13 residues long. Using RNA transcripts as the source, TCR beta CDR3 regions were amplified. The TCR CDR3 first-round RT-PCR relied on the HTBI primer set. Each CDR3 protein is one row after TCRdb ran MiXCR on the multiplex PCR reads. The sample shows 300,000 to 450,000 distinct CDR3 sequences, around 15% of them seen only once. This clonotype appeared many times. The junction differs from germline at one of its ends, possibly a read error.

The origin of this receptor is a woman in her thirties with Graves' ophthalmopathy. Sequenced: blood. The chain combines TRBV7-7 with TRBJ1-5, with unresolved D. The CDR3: CASSLAVGQPQHF. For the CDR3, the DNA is TGTGCTAGCAGCTTAGCGGTGGGGCAGCCCCAGCATTTT.